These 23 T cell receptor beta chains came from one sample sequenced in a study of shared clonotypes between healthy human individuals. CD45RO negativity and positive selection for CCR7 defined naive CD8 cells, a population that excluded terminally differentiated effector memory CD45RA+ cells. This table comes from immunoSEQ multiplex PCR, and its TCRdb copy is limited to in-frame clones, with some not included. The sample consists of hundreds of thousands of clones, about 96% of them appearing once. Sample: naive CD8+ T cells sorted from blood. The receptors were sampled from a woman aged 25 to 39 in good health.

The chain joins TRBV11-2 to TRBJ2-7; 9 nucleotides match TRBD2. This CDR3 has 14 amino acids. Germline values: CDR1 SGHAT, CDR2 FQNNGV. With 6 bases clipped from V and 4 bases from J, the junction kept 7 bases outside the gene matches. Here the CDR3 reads CASSFSGSLYEQYF. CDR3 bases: TGTGCCAGCAGTTTTAGCGGGAGTCTTTACGAGCAGTACTTC.

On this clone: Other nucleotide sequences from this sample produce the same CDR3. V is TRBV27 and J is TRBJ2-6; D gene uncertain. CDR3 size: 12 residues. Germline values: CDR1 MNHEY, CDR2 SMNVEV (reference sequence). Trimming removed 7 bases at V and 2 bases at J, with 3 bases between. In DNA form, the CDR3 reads TGTGCCAGCACGACTGGGGCCAACGTCCTGACTTTC. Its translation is CASTTGANVLTF.

The DNA of the CDR3 is TGTGCCAGCAGCAGGGTTTTCGAGCAGTACTTC. It translates to CASSRVFEQYF. The rearrangement uses TRBV13 and TRBJ2-7, with D unresolved. Deletions cut 5 bases from V and 6 bases from J, with 8 bases between. Germline V gene data show CDR1 as PRHDT and CDR2 as FYEKMQ (reference sequence). The CDR3 is 11 residues long.

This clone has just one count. The DNA for the CDR3 is TGTGCCAGCAGTGGACTGACTACAAATTCACCCCTCCACTTT. It is translated as CASSGLTTNSPLHF. The chain is built from TRBV2 and TRBJ1-6; no clear D. V lost 4 bases, J lost 7 bases, and 11 bases lay in between. Germline CDR1 is SNHLY and CDR2 is FYNNEI. The CDR3 covers 14 residues. Combining the CDR3 with reference TRBV2 and TRBJ1-6 gives the whole variable domain EPEVTQTPSHQVTQMGQEVILRCVPISNHLYFYWYRQILGQKVEFLVSFYNNEISEKSEIFDDQFSVERPDGSNFTLKIRSTKLEDSAMYFCASSGLTTNSPLHFGNGTRLTVT.

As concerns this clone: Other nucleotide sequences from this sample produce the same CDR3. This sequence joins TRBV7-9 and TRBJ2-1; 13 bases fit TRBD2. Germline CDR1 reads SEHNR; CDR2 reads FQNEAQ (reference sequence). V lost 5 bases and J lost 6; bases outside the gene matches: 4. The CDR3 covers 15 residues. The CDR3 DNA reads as TGTGCCAGCAGCCCTCGGACTAGCGGGAGCAATGAGCAGTTCTTC. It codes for CASSPRTSGSNEQFF.

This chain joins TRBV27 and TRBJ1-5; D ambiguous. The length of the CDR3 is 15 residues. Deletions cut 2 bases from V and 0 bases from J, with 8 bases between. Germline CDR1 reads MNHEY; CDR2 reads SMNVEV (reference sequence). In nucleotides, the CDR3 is TGTGCCAGCAGTTTAGCCGGCTATAGCAATCAGCCCCAGCATTTT. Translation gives CASSLAGYSNQPQHF.

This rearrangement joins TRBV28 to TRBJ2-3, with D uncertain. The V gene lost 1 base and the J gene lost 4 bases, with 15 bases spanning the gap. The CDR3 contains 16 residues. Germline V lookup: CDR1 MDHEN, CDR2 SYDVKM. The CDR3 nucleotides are TGTGCCAGCAGTTTATTATGGCACGGCGAGGCAGATACGCAGTATTTT. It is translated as CASSLLWHGEADTQYF.

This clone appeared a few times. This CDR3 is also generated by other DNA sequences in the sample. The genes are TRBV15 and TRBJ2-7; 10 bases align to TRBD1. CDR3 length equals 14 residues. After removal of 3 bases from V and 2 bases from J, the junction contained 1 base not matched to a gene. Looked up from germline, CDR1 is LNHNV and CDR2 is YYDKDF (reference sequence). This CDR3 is CATSRGTGAYEQYF. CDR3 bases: TGTGCCACCAGCAGGGGGACAGGGGCCTACGAGCAGTACTTC.

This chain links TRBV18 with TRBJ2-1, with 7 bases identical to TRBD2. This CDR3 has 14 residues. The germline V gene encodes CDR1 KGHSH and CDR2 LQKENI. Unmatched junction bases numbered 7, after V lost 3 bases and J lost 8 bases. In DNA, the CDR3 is TGTGCCAGCTCACCGCCCCAGGGAGGGGATGAGCAGTTCTTC. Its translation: CASSPPQGGDEQFF.

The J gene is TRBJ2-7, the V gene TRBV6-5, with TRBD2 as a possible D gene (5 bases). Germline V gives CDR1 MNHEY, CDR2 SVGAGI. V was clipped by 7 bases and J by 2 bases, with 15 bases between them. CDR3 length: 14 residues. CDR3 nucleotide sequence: TGTGCCAGCACCGACGGGATTGGCGCCTACGAGCAGTACTTC. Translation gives CASTDGIGAYEQYF.

CDR3 nucleotide sequence: TGTGCCAGCGGGGGGCTTGACTACGAGCAGTACTTC. It encodes CASGGLDYEQYF. This chain links TRBV2 with TRBJ2-7, with D perhaps matching TRBD1 or TRBD2 (6 bases each). V was cut by 8 bases and J by 3 bases, with 11 bases left in between. CDR3 length: 12 amino acids. CDR1 and CDR2 from the germline V gene are SNHLY and FYNNEI.

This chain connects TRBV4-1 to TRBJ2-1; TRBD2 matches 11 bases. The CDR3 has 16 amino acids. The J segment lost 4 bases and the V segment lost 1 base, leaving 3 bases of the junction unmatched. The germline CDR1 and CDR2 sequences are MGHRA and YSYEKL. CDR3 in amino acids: CASSQGVAGGYNEQFF. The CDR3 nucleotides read TGCGCCAGCAGCCAAGGGGTAGCGGGAGGGTACAATGAGCAGTTCTTC.

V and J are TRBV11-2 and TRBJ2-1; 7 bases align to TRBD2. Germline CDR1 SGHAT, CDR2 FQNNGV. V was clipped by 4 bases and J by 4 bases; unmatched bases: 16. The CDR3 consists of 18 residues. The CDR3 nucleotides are TGTGCCAGCAGCTCACCCCGCCCCAGGGTAGCGGGTTACAATGAGCAGTTCTTC. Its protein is CASSSPRPRVAGYNEQFF.

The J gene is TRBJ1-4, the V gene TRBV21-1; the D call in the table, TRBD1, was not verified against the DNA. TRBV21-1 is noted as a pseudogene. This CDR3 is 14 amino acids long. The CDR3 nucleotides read TGTGCCAGCAGCAGAACAGGGGGCTTTGAAAAACTGTTTTTT. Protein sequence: CASSRTGGFEKLFF.

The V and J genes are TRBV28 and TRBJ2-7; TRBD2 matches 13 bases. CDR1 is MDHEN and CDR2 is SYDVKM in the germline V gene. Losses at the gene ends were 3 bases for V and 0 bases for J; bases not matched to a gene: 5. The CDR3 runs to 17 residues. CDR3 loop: CASSFGTSGISSYEQYF. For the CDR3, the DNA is TGTGCCAGCAGTTTCGGGACTAGCGGGATCAGCTCCTACGAGCAGTACTTC.

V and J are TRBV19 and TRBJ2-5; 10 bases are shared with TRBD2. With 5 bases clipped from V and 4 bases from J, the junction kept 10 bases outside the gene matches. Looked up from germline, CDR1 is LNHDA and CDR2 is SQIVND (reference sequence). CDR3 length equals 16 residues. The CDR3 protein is CASSLTISGRRETQYF. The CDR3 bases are TGTGCCAGTAGTCTAACCATTAGCGGGAGGAGAGAGACCCAGTACTTC.

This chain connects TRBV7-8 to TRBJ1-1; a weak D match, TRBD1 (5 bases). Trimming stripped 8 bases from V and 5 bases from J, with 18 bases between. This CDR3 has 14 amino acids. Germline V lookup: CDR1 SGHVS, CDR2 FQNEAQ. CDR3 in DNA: TGTGCCAGCCGGGGGGGAGGGTCAGGGACTGAAGCTTTCTTT. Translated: CASRGGGSGTEAFF.

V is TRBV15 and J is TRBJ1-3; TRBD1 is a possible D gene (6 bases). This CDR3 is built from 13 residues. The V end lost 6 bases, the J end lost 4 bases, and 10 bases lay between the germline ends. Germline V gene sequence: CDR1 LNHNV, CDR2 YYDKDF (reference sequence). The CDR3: CATSWTEGNTIYF. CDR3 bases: TGTGCCACCAGTTGGACAGAAGGAAACACCATATATTTT.

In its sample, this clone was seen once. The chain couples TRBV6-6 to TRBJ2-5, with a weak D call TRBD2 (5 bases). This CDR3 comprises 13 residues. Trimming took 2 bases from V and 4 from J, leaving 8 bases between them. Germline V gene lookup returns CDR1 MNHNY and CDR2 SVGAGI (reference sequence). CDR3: CASSYEGAETQYF. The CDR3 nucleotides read TGTGCCAGCAGTTACGAGGGAGCAGAGACCCAGTACTTC.

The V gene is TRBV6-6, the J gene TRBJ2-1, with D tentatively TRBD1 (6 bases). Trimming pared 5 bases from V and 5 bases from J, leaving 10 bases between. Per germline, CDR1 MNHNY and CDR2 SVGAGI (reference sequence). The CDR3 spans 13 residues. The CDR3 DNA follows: TGTGCCAGCAGTCTGGACAGTAACAATGAGCAGTTCTTC. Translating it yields CASSLDSNNEQFF.

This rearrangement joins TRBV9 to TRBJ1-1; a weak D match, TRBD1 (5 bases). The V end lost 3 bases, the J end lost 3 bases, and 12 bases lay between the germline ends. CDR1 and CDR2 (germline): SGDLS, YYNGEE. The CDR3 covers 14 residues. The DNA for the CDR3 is TGTGCCAGCAGCGGGCGAGGGGCCGACACTGAAGCTTTCTTT. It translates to CASSGRGADTEAFF.

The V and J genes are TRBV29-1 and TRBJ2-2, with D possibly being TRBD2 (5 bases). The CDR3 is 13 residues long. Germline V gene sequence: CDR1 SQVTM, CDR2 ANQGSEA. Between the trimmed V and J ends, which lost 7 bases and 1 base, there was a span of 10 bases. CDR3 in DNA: TGCAGCGCACTCGGGGTGAACACCGGGGAGCTGTTTTTT. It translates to CSALGVNTGELFF.

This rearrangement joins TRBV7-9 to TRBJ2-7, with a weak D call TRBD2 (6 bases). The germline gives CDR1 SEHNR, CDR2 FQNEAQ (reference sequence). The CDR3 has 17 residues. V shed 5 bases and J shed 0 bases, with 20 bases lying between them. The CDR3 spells CASSPGWGGSSSYEQYF. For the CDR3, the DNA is TGTGCCAGCAGCCCGGGTTGGGGAGGATCTAGCTCCTACGAGCAGTACTTC. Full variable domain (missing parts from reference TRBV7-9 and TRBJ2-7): DTGVSQNPRHKITKRGQNVTFRCDPISEHNRLYWYRQTLGQGPEFLTYFQNEAQLEKSRLLSDRFSAERPKGSFSTLEIQRTEQGDSAMYLCASSPGWGGSSSYEQYFGPGTRLTVT.